This entry lists 3 T cell receptor beta chains sequenced from one sample in a study of CD8 T cells in ankylosing spondylitis. Each CDR3 protein gets one entry after TCRdb re-called the 5' RACE reads with MiXCR. The data contain under 150,000 distinct CDR3 sequences, 11% of them seen just once; the ten biggest clones take up roughly 4%. Sequencing input: blood, either unsorted or a sorted T cell fraction (not recorded which). These receptor sequences come from a female donor with ankylosing spondylitis or in good health (not recorded which).

This clonotype has a count of ten or more. This chain joins TRBV7-2 and TRBJ1-6; D is uncertain. Germline CDR1 and CDR2: SGHTA and FQGNSA. Trimming shortened V by 7 bases and J by 5 bases, and 12 bases separated the two germline ends. The CDR3 is 14 residues long. The CDR3 DNA sequence: TGTGCCAGCACCTGGACGGGGAATAATTCACCCCTCCACTTT. It codes for CASTWTGNNSPLHF.

The sample holds many counts of this clonotype. CDR3 nucleotide sequence: TGTGCCAGCAGCACTCAGGCCGTCCGGGATACGCAGTATTTT. It translates to CASSTQAVRDTQYF. V gene TRBV7-8 combines with J gene TRBJ2-3; D unresolved. The V and J ends lost 5 bases and 6 bases respectively, with 15 bases between them. The germline gives CDR1 SGHVS, CDR2 FQNEAQ. CDR3 length: 14 amino acids.

This clonotype came up a few times. V and J are TRBV7-6 and TRBJ2-5; perhaps D is TRBD1 or TRBD2 (5 bases each). The CDR3 runs 15 residues. CDR1 SGHVS and CDR2 FNYEAQ come from the germline V gene. V was pared by 1 base and J by 5 bases, with 14 bases between. CDR3 loop: CASSLGLGVGETQYF. In DNA, the CDR3 is TGTGCCAGCAGCTTAGGGCTGGGGGTCGGGGAGACCCAGTACTTC.